The 29 T cell receptor beta chains presented below share a single source sample, sequenced in a study of cytomegalovirus exposure and HLA in healthy donors. PCR amplification relied on 60 Vbeta primers (plus 13 Jbeta primers). Sequencing was performed with immunoSEQ multiplex PCR; in TCRdb, only in-frame clones are kept and a portion is missing. The sample holds fewer than 150,000 clones, about four fifths seen once. The sample comprised PBMCs. These receptors all stem from a man aged 25-40 years in good health and CMV-seronegative.

V and J are TRBV2 and TRBJ1-2, with 8 bases identical to TRBD1. Looked up from germline, CDR1 is SNHLY and CDR2 is FYNNEI. This CDR3 is 16 amino acids long. The junction had 16 bases not matched to a gene; V was cut back by 9 bases and J by 4 bases. Written as DNA, the CDR3 is TGTGCCAGATATGGGAGGCAGGGGGCAGGTTCCTATGGCTACACCTTC. It specifies CARYGRQGAGSYGYTF.

This clone was counted between two and nine times. The chain has TRBV19 and TRBJ1-1; no clear D gene. Trimming stripped 3 bases from V and 4 bases from J, with 18 bases between. The length of the CDR3 is 16 residues. CDR1 LNHDA and CDR2 SQIVND come from the germline V gene (reference sequence). The CDR3 DNA is TGTGCCAGTAGTATGGCATGGGAGTGGGAGATCACTGAAGCTTTCTTT. Amino acids: CASSMAWEWEITEAFF. Full variable domain (missing parts from reference TRBV19 and TRBJ1-1): DGGITQSPKYLFRKEGQNVTLSCEQNLNHDAMYWYRQDPGQGLRLIYYSQIVNDFQKGDIAEGYSVSREKKESFPLTVTSAQKNPTAFYLCASSMAWEWEITEAFFGQGTRLTVV.

This clone has just a few counts. The chain couples TRBV7-9 to TRBJ2-2; 9 bases are shared with TRBD2. CDR1 and CDR2 (germline): SEHNR, FQNEAQ (reference sequence). The ends lost 1 base at V and 4 bases at J; junction bases unmatched: 7. The CDR3 totals 17 residues. The CDR3 DNA reads as TGTGCCAGCAGCTTAGATGTTAGCGGGAGAGCCACCGGGGAGCTGTTTTTT. It is translated as CASSLDVSGRATGELFF.

The V and J genes are TRBV28 and TRBJ2-1; 9 bases match TRBD2. The CDR3 spans 16 residues. The germline CDR1 and CDR2 sequences are MDHEN and SYDVKM. V trimming: 2 bases; J trimming: 8 bases; junction bases outside the gene matches: 10. CDR3 DNA: TGTGCCAGCAGTTTAGGGGCTAGCGGGGTCTTCTATGAGCAGTTCTTC. Encoded protein: CASSLGASGVFYEQFF.

This chain joins TRBV5-1 and TRBJ2-1; 13 nucleotides agree with TRBD2. The CDR3 contains 17 residues. CDR1 is SGHRS, CDR2 YFSETQ, per germline. J was trimmed by 0 bases and V by 4 bases; bases with no gene match: 4. Here the CDR3 reads CASSPGLAGLSYNEQFF. The CDR3 DNA is TGCGCCAGCAGCCCGGGACTAGCGGGACTCTCCTACAATGAGCAGTTCTTC. Variable domain in full (rest from reference TRBV5-1 and TRBJ2-1): KAGVTQTPRYLIKTRGQQVTLSCSPISGHRSVSWYQQTPGQGLQFLFEYFSETQRNKGNFPGRFSGRQFSNSRSEMNVSTLELGDSALYLCASSPGLAGLSYNEQFFGPGTRLTVL.

Written as DNA, the CDR3 is TGTGCCGTCCGGGCTAGCGAGAATCCCTACGAGCAGTACTTC. Protein: CAVRASENPYEQYF. V gene TRBV27 combines with J gene TRBJ2-7; D is perhaps TRBD2 (6 bases). Per germline, CDR1 MNHEY and CDR2 SMNVEV (reference sequence). This CDR3 comprises 14 residues. Trimming removed 11 bases at V and 2 bases at J, with 19 bases between.

This clone showed up just once. The CDR3 is CASRRAGGQRETQYF. CDR3 DNA sequence: TGTGCCAGCAGGAGAGCGGGGGGGCAACGAGAGACCCAGTACTTC. The chain recombines TRBV14 with TRBJ2-5; 10 nucleotides align to TRBD2. This CDR3 spans 15 amino acids. Trimming removed 6 bases from V and 4 bases from J; junction bases left unmatched: 8. The germline V gene has CDR1 SGHDN and CDR2 FVKESK.

The rearrangement links TRBV6-6 to TRBJ2-5, with 8 bases matching TRBD2. Trimming at V came to 9 bases and at J to 4 bases, leaving 13 bases not matched to a gene. This CDR3 is 15 amino acids long. The germline CDR1 and CDR2 sequences are MNHNY and SVGAGI (reference sequence). The CDR3 here is CASEKPGLGRETQYF. CDR3 sequence (DNA): TGTGCCAGTGAGAAGCCGGGACTAGGGCGAGAGACCCAGTACTTC.

The chain has TRBV28 and TRBJ2-1; TRBD2 aligns across 8 bases. Germline CDR1 is MDHEN and CDR2 is SYDVKM. With 6 bases clipped from V and 8 bases from J, the junction kept 12 bases outside the gene matches. This CDR3 is built from 15 residues. The chain's CDR3 is CASRTGGINGDEQFF. DNA for the CDR3: TGTGCCAGCAGGACGGGGGGGATTAATGGCGATGAGCAGTTCTTC.

The rearrangement joins TRBV10-3 to TRBJ1-3; 11 nucleotides agree with TRBD1. Germline V lookup: CDR1 ENHRY, CDR2 SYGVKD. Losses at the gene ends were 6 bases for V and 2 bases for J; bases not matched to a gene: 0. CDR3 length: 14 residues. CDR3 sequence: CAIRGQGAGNTIYF. As DNA, the CDR3 is TGTGCCATCAGGGGACAGGGGGCTGGAAACACCATATATTTT.

This chain joins TRBV5-1 and TRBJ2-3; TRBD1 aligns across 7 bases. CDR3 length: 20 amino acids. Germline V gene sequence: CDR1 SGHRS, CDR2 YFSETQ. V was pared by 4 bases and J by 1 base, with 21 bases of the junction left unmatched. This CDR3 is CASSQNRQGLRLGGTDTQYF. CDR3 nucleotide sequence: TGCGCCAGCAGCCAAAACAGACAGGGTCTGCGACTCGGGGGCACAGATACGCAGTATTTT.

The chain couples TRBV28 to TRBJ1-5; D unclear. Germline V gene data show CDR1 as MDHEN and CDR2 as SYDVKM. This CDR3 region has 14 residues. The V end lost 1 base, the J end lost 3 bases, and 7 bases lay between the germline ends. The CDR3 protein is CASSLFSLNQPQHF. The CDR3 DNA reads as TGTGCCAGCAGTTTATTTAGCCTCAATCAGCCCCAGCATTTT. Using reference TRBV28 and TRBJ1-5 for the parts outside the CDR3, the full variable domain is DVKVTQSSRYLVKRTGEKVFLECVQDMDHENMFWYRQDPGLGLRLIYFSYDVKMKEKGDIPEGYSVSREKKERFSLILESASTNQTSMYLCASSLFSLNQPQHFGDGTRLSIL.

This chain links TRBV28 with TRBJ1-3; 8 bases align to TRBD1. The J segment lost 0 bases and the V segment lost 5 bases, leaving 6 bases of the junction unmatched. The CDR3 consists of 16 residues. Per the germline V gene, CDR1 is MDHEN and CDR2 is SYDVKM. This chain's CDR3 is CASSPGTGASGNTIYF. CDR3 sequence (DNA): TGTGCCAGCAGTCCAGGGACAGGAGCCTCTGGAAACACCATATATTTT.

The count of this clone is one. This rearrangement joins TRBV6-1 to TRBJ2-5; 8 bases map to TRBD2. V dropped 2 bases and J dropped 4; count of bases not matched to a gene: 9. CDR3 length: 16 residues. Germline values: CDR1 MNHNS, CDR2 SASEGT. The CDR3, as DNA: TGTGCCAGCAGTGAAAACCCGCCGGGAGGGGGAGAGACCCAGTACTTC. Its translation: CASSENPPGGGETQYF.

This clone showed up just a few times. This sequence joins TRBV5-5 and TRBJ1-2; D gene unclear. CDR3 length equals 13 residues. Trimming removed 6 bases from V and 7 bases from J, with 16 bases in between. Germline V lookup: CDR1 SGHKS, CDR2 YYEKEE (reference sequence). CDR3 amino acids: CASTPGGIRGYTF. CDR3 nucleotides: TGTGCCAGCACCCCCGGAGGGATCCGTGGCTACACCTTC.

The V call is TRBV6-5, the J call TRBJ2-1; 12 nucleotides line up with TRBD2. With V trimmed by 5 bases and J by 9 bases, 5 bases remained unmatched. Germline values: CDR1 MNHEY, CDR2 SVGAGI. The length of the CDR3 is 14 residues. CDR3 residues: CASSPTSGRREQFF. In DNA, the CDR3 is TGTGCCAGCAGTCCGACTAGCGGGAGACGTGAGCAGTTCTTC.

The V gene is TRBV5-6, the J gene TRBJ2-1; TRBD1 matches at 7 bases. From germline, CDR1 is SGHDT and CDR2 YYEEEE. V lost 2 bases to trimming and J lost 6 bases; unmatched junction nucleotides: 2. This CDR3 has 13 residues. CDR3 nucleotide sequence: TGTGCCAGCAGCTTAACAGGGGCCAATGAGCAGTTCTTC. Its protein product is CASSLTGANEQFF.

The V and J genes are TRBV7-6 and TRBJ2-3, with 11 nucleotides matching TRBD2. From germline, CDR1 is SGHVS and CDR2 FNYEAQ. With V trimmed by 3 bases and J by 5 bases, 13 bases remained unmatched. The CDR3 contains 18 residues. In nucleotides, the CDR3 is TGTGCCAGCAGCTTGGTTCTAGCGGGGGGCGCACACATAGATACGCAGTATTTT. Protein: CASSLVLAGGAHIDTQYF.

The chain uses TRBV30 and TRBJ2-1; perhaps TRBD1 as D (6 bases). V was shortened by 6 bases and J by 8 bases, with 20 bases between the two germline ends. Germline values: CDR1 GTSNPN, CDR2 SVGIG (reference sequence). This CDR3 is 14 amino acids long. The CDR3 sequence: CACTLGGAGDEQFF. The CDR3 region has the DNA TGTGCCTGTACCCTAGGGGGAGCCGGAGATGAGCAGTTCTTC. Full variable domain (rest looked up from reference TRBV30 and TRBJ2-1): SQTIHQWPATLVQPVGSPLSLECTVEGTSNPNLYWYRQAAGRGLQLLFYSVGIGQISSEVPQNLSASRPQDRQFILSSKKLLLSDSGFYLCACTLGGAGDEQFFGPGTRLTVL.

This clone came up a few times. The rearrangement uses TRBV6-6 and TRBJ2-2; 7 bases match TRBD1. From germline, CDR1 is MNHNY and CDR2 SVGAGI (reference sequence). The CDR3 is made up of 15 amino acids. The junction had 2 bases not matched to a gene; V was cut back by 3 bases and J by 1 base. The CDR3 nucleotides read TGTGCCAGCAGTTATGACAGGGTGAACACCGGGGAGCTGTTTTTT. The encoded protein is CASSYDRVNTGELFF.

The chain uses TRBV28 and TRBJ2-7; D unclear. V was pared by 5 bases and J by 3 bases, with 14 bases between. Germline V gene data show CDR1 as MDHEN and CDR2 as SYDVKM. The CDR3 is 14 amino acids. The CDR3 sequence: CASSPADTHYEQYF. The CDR3 region has the DNA TGTGCCAGCAGTCCCGCGGATACCCACTACGAGCAGTACTTC.

V usage is TRBV19 and J usage is TRBJ2-1, with a possible D match to TRBD1 (6 bases). This CDR3 is 15 amino acids long. V was cut by 3 bases and J by 3 bases, with 12 bases left in between. The germline CDR1 and CDR2 sequences are LNHDA and SQIVND (reference sequence). CDR3 loop: CASSIRGGYYNEQFF. CDR3 nucleotide sequence: TGTGCCAGTAGTATCCGAGGGGGATACTACAATGAGCAGTTCTTC.

This chain joins TRBV6-6 and TRBJ1-2, with 7 positions matching TRBD1. Germline trimming cut 5 bases from V and 3 bases from J; bases unmatched to any gene: 9. Per germline, CDR1 MNHNY and CDR2 SVGAGI (reference sequence). The CDR3 sequence is 15 residues long. This CDR3 reads CASSDTITGDYGYTF. As DNA, the CDR3 is TGTGCCAGCAGTGACACCATAACAGGGGACTATGGCTACACCTTC.

The chain couples TRBV19 to TRBJ2-7; 10 bases align to TRBD2. Germline V lookup: CDR1 LNHDA, CDR2 SQIVND (reference sequence). There are 14 residues in the CDR3. With V trimmed by 6 bases and J by 3 bases, 5 bases remained unmatched. The CDR3 reads CASSASGGNYEQYF. CDR3 nucleotides: TGTGCCAGTAGCGCTAGCGGGGGAAACTACGAGCAGTACTTC.

The V call is TRBV9, the J call TRBJ2-5; the D gene is possibly TRBD2 (6 bases). The end of the DNA aligns better with TRBJ2-7, so the J call may be wrong. CDR1 is SGDLS and CDR2 is YYNGEE in the germline V gene. This CDR3 has 16 amino acids. The DNA for the CDR3 is TGTGCCAGCAGCGTAGGGGGCGGGGCAGCACGCGACGAGCAGTACTTC. Protein: CASSVGGGAARDEQYF.

This chain uses TRBV9 with TRBJ1-1; 7 nucleotides agree with TRBD1. CDR3 length: 14 amino acids. V lost 4 bases and J lost 6; bases outside the gene matches: 9. Looked up from germline, CDR1 is SGDLS and CDR2 is YYNGEE. This CDR3 is CASSPRQGIAEAFF. The CDR3 nucleotides are TGTGCCAGCAGCCCAAGACAGGGCATCGCTGAAGCTTTCTTT. The variable domain in full, completed from reference TRBV9 and TRBJ1-1, reads DSGVTQTPKHLITATGQRVTLRCSPRSGDLSVYWYQQSLDQGLQFLIQYYNGEERAKGNILERFSAQQFPDLHSELNLSSLELGDSALYFCASSPRQGIAEAFFGQGTRLTVV.

The CDR3 DNA is TGTGCCAGCAGCTTATTCGACAGGACCTACGAGCAGTACTTC. It is translated as CASSLFDRTYEQYF. The chain recombines TRBV7-9 with TRBJ2-7, with D maybe TRBD1 (6 bases). Germline V gene sequence: CDR1 SEHNR, CDR2 FQNEAQ (reference sequence). CDR3 length equals 14 residues. The V end lost 2 bases, the J end lost 2 bases, and 10 bases lay between the germline ends.

This rearrangement joins TRBV10-1 to TRBJ2-5; possibly TRBD2 for D (5 bases). Germline V gene lookup returns CDR1 WNHNN and CDR2 SYGVQD (reference sequence). Trimming cost V 3 bases and J 4 bases, with 12 bases left between them. The CDR3 is made up of 14 amino acids. This chain's CDR3 is CASSDRGRRETQYF. CDR3 nucleotides: TGCGCCAGCAGTGACCGGGGAAGACGAGAGACCCAGTACTTC.

The chain joins TRBV27 to TRBJ1-1; the match to TRBD1 covers 8 bases. The CDR3 consists of 14 residues. The V and J ends lost 8 bases and 0 bases, in that order; junction bases with no gene match: 5. Germline CDR1 MNHEY, CDR2 SMNVEV (reference sequence). The CDR3 spells CASFKDRVNTEAFF. The CDR3 DNA reads as TGTGCCAGCTTCAAGGACAGGGTGAACACTGAAGCTTTCTTT.